This T cell receptor beta chain was recovered during a study of blood T cell repertoires in COVID-19. On the study more broadly: Samples came from the United States, Italy and Spain, spanning acute and convalescent COVID-19. Nucleic acid was either cDNA or gDNA, and it came from T cells, B-cell-depleted T cells, or PBMCs.

Authors' data handling: For nucleated cells, counts were estimated from reference gene primer amplification. TCRdb's copy holds only in-frame clones and misses some; the assay was immunoSEQ multiplex PCR. V and J calls plus clone size are reproduced from that table; the DNA served to infer D and trimming. Found here are 30,000 to 35,000 clones, 93% of them singletons; the top ten hold more than 4.5%. Between the trimmed V and J ends, which lost 5 bases and 11 bases, there was a span of 24 bases. The germline V gene has CDR1 SGHVS and CDR2 FNYEAQ. This CDR3 is 16 amino acids long. Sequences were obtained from peripheral blood. The chain employs TRBV7-6 and TRBJ1-4; possibly TRBD1 for D (6 bases). The clonotype comes from a human donor in a cohort sampled during active COVID-19. The CDR3 bases are TGTGCCAGCAGCCCCCTCCCCGGGACACCGGTGGGGAAACTGTTTTTT. Its protein product is CASSPLPGTPVGKLFF.